This is a list of T cell receptor beta chains from one sample in a study of blood T cell repertoires in COVID-19. The repertoire was sequenced with immunoSEQ multiplex PCR; TCRdb's copy has only in-frame clones and lacks some. Among about 54,000 clones listed, roughly 87% were seen once. Sequencing was carried out using peripheral blood. These receptors all come from a man aged 40-49 years with COVID-19, enrolled during active disease. CDR3s include the opening cysteine and the closing phenylalanine or tryptophan. The D gene is left open where the match is weak. Size values are once, few and many counts, or a class for expanded clones, and some rows have none.

V: TRBV2
D: NA
J: TRBJ1-6
size: NA
DNA: TGTGCCAGCAGTCTAGAAGGCCGAACACTTGTTTCACCCCTCCACTTT
CDR3: CASSLEGRTLVSPLHF

V: TRBV28
D: NA
J: TRBJ2-3
size: NA
DNA: TGTGCCAGCAGTTTAGAGGGGGGGGCCACAGATACGCAGTATTTT
CDR3: CASSLEGGATDTQYF

V: TRBV24-1
D: NA
J: TRBJ1-5
size: NA
DNA: TGTGCCACCCACCCTCAAGGACACAGAATCGGCAATCAGCCCCAGCATTTT
CDR3: CATHPQGHRIGNQPQHF

V: TRBV27
D: TRBD1
J: TRBJ1-6
size: NA
DNA: TGTGCCAGCAGACAAGACAGGGCAAACTTTAATTCACCCCTCCACTTT
CDR3: CASRQDRANFNSPLHF

V: TRBV7-8
D: TRBD2
J: TRBJ2-7
size: NA
DNA: TGTGCCAGCAGCTTAGACGGCGGGGGGAGGGAGCAGTACTTC
CDR3: CASSLDGGGREQYF

V: TRBV6-1
D: NA
J: TRBJ1-6
size: NA
DNA: TGTGCCAGCAGTGAAGACACAGCCTATAATTCACCCCTCCACTTT
CDR3: CASSEDTAYNSPLHF

V: TRBV2
D: TRBD1
J: TRBJ2-1
size: NA
DNA: TGTGCCAGGGGGACAGGGCTCAGATCCTACAATGAGCAGTTCTTC
CDR3: CARGTGLRSYNEQFF

V: TRBV28
D: NA
J: TRBJ2-5
size: NA
DNA: TGTGCCACCACATCATGGGTAGCGGAGGGAGAGACCCAGTACTTC
CDR3: CATTSWVAEGETQYF

V: TRBV6-2/TRBV6-3
D: TRBD2
J: TRBJ2-1
size: once
DNA: TGTGCCAGCAGTTACGGGACTAGCGGGAGTTATGAGCAGTTCTTC
CDR3: CASSYGTSGSYEQFF

V: TRBV19
D: NA
J: TRBJ2-3
size: NA
DNA: TGTGCCAGTAGTATAATCCAGGGCACAGATACGCAGTATTTT
CDR3: CASSIIQGTDTQYF

V: TRBV2
D: NA
J: TRBJ2-1
size: once
DNA: TGTGCCAGCACCCTGGGCGACGGGAGTTATAATGAGCAGTTCTTC
CDR3: CASTLGDGSYNEQFF

V: TRBV29-1
D: NA
J: TRBJ1-2
size: NA
DNA: TGCAGCGTTGGGGGGGAGTATGGCTACACCTTC
CDR3: CSVGGEYGYTF

V: TRBV2
D: TRBD2
J: TRBJ2-7
size: NA
DNA: TGTGCCAGCAGTGCTATACTAGCGGGGCCGGGCGAGCAGTACTTC
CDR3: CASSAILAGPGEQYF

V: TRBV5-8
D: TRBD1
J: TRBJ2-7
size: NA
DNA: TGTGCCAGCAGCTCTTCAGTCGACAGGGGAAACTACGAGCAGTACTTC
CDR3: CASSSSVDRGNYEQYF

V: TRBV5-1
D: NA
J: TRBJ1-1
size: NA
DNA: TGCGCCAGCAGCTTGGCCGGGACACAGAACACTGAAGCTTTCTTT
CDR3: CASSLAGTQNTEAFF

V: TRBV11-2
D: TRBD2
J: TRBJ2-5
size: NA
DNA: TGTGCCAGCAGCTCCCCAGCGGGAGGGGTATCGGGAGAGACCCAGTACTTC
CDR3: CASSSPAGGVSGETQYF

V: TRBV7-2
D: NA
J: TRBJ2-5
size: NA
DNA: TGTGCCAGCAGCTTCGAGCGCATCGGAGTCACCTCCCAAGAGACCCAGTACTTC
CDR3: CASSFERIGVTSQETQYF

V: TRBV5-4
D: TRBD2
J: TRBJ2-7
size: NA
DNA: TGTGCCAGCAGCTCCCCCGGGACTAGCGGGAGCTACGAGCAGTACTTC
CDR3: CASSSPGTSGSYEQYF

V: TRBV10-3
D: NA
J: TRBJ2-7
size: NA
DNA: TGTGCCATCAGTGACAGCTCCTACGAGCAGTACTTC
CDR3: CAISDSSYEQYF

V: TRBV15
D: NA
J: TRBJ1-5
size: NA
DNA: TGTGCCACCAGCGAGGGTTCGCAAAGCAATCAGCCCCAGCATTTT
CDR3: CATSEGSQSNQPQHF

V: TRBV4-1
D: NA
J: TRBJ1-1
size: NA
DNA: TGCGCCAGCAGCCAAGGAGTAGCGGAAATAAACACTGAAGCTTTCTTT
CDR3: CASSQGVAEINTEAFF

V: TRBV6-1
D: NA
J: TRBJ1-6
size: NA
DNA: TGTGCCAGCAGTGAAATACACCTTAATTCACCCCTCCACTTT
CDR3: CASSEIHLNSPLHF

V: TRBV13
D: TRBD1
J: TRBJ2-7
size: once
DNA: TGTGCCAGCAGCACGCCCGGGACAGGGAGGTGGGAGCAGTACTTC
CDR3: CASSTPGTGRWEQYF

V: TRBV11-3
D: NA
J: TRBJ2-7
size: NA
DNA: TGTGCCAGCAGCTTACGGGGTTCCCACGAGCAGTACTTC
CDR3: CASSLRGSHEQYF

V: TRBV19
D: NA
J: TRBJ2-7
size: once
DNA: TGTGCCAGTAGTCCAGGGTTAACCTACGAGCAGTACTTC
CDR3: CASSPGLTYEQYF

V: TRBV19
D: TRBD1
J: TRBJ1-2
size: few
DNA: TGTGCCAGTAGTATGACAGGGGGCGGCTACACCTTC
CDR3: CASSMTGGGYTF

V: TRBV28
D: TRBD2
J: TRBJ2-7
size: NA
DNA: TGTGCCAGCAGGCCTCCGGGGGGGGCGCTCCCCCCCTACGAGCAGTACTTC
CDR3: CASRPPGGALPPYEQYF

V: TRBV27
D: TRBD1
J: TRBJ1-6
size: NA
DNA: TGTGCCAGCAGTCCATCGGGACAGGGGGTATCACCCCTCCACTTT
CDR3: CASSPSGQGVSPLHF

V: TRBV10-3
D: TRBD1
J: TRBJ2-1
size: NA
DNA: TGTGCCATCACTCCAGGGGGCTTAAATGAGCAGTTCTTC
CDR3: CAITPGGLNEQFF

V: TRBV4-1
D: NA
J: TRBJ1-5
size: once
DNA: TGCGCCAGCAGCCCCCACTACGGGAATCAGCCCCAGCATTTT
CDR3: CASSPHYGNQPQHF

V: TRBV7-8
D: TRBD2
J: TRBJ2-3
size: NA
DNA: TGTGCCAGCAGCTCCATCAGCGGGGGGGACTATACGCAGTATTTT
CDR3: CASSSISGGDYTQYF

V: TRBV13
D: NA
J: TRBJ2-1
size: NA
DNA: TGTGCCAGCAGCCGCGCCCAAGACTCCTACAATGAGCAGTTCTTC
CDR3: CASSRAQDSYNEQFF

V: TRBV4-2
D: TRBD2
J: TRBJ2-7
size: NA
DNA: TGTGCCAGCAGCCAAGATGGGGCCGGGAGGGAGGGCTCCTACGAGCAGTACTTC
CDR3: CASSQDGAGREGSYEQYF

V: TRBV7-9
D: NA
J: TRBJ2-5
size: NA
DNA: TGTGCCAGCGCAGGGTTCCCAGAGACCCAGTACTTC
CDR3: CASAGFPETQYF

V: TRBV14
D: NA
J: TRBJ2-5
size: NA
DNA: TGTGCCAGCAGCCAAGTTTCGCCCGGAGCCCCCCAGTACTTC
CDR3: CASSQVSPGAPQYF

V: TRBV28
D: NA
J: TRBJ1-5
size: NA
DNA: TGTGCCAGCAGTTTGAACAGCCCAACTCAGCCCCAGCATTTT
CDR3: CASSLNSPTQPQHF

V: TRBV5-1
D: TRBD1
J: TRBJ1-5
size: NA
DNA: TGCGCCAGCAGCCCCGGACAGGCACTAAGCAATCAGCCCCAGCATTTT
CDR3: CASSPGQALSNQPQHF

V: TRBV5-1
D: NA
J: TRBJ1-1
size: NA
DNA: TGCGCCAGCAGCCCAAGACAGGTTGTAAGGTCTGAAGCTTTCTTT
CDR3: CASSPRQVVRSEAFF

V: TRBV27
D: NA
J: TRBJ2-5
size: NA
DNA: TGTGCCAGCCAGTATCAGCAGGGAGGAGAGACCCAGTACTTC
CDR3: CASQYQQGGETQYF

V: TRBV14
D: NA
J: TRBJ2-2
size: NA
DNA: TGTGCCAGCAGCCTCCAGGGCACCGGGGAGCTGTTTTTT
CDR3: CASSLQGTGELFF

V: TRBV5-1
D: NA
J: TRBJ2-5
size: NA
DNA: TGCGCCAGCAGCTTGCCAGGGTCGATGGAGACCCAGTACTTC
CDR3: CASSLPGSMETQYF

V: TRBV2
D: NA
J: TRBJ2-7
size: NA
DNA: TGTGCCAGCACCAAAGCGGGCTTATCCTCCTACGAGCAGTACTTC
CDR3: CASTKAGLSSYEQYF

V: TRBV5-1
D: NA
J: TRBJ2-5
size: NA
DNA: TGCGCCAGCAGCTTGGCCGCGGAGACCCAGTACTTC
CDR3: CASSLAAETQYF

V: TRBV5-1
D: TRBD2
J: TRBJ2-4
size: NA
DNA: TGCGCCAGCAGCCCGGGGTTGGGACTAGCAAGGAACATTCAGTACTTC
CDR3: CASSPGLGLARNIQYF

V: TRBV6-5
D: TRBD1
J: TRBJ1-2
size: NA
DNA: TGTGCCAGCACACCGGGACAGGGAAGAAATGGCTACACCTTC
CDR3: CASTPGQGRNGYTF

V: TRBV3-1/TRBV3-2
D: NA
J: TRBJ1-2
size: NA
DNA: TGTGCCAGCAGCCATACAGACTATGGCTACACCTTC
CDR3: CASSHTDYGYTF

V: TRBV5-6
D: TRBD1
J: TRBJ2-3
size: NA
DNA: TGTGCCAGCAGCCCTAATTCCCGGGACAGATTAGATACGCAGTATTTT
CDR3: CASSPNSRDRLDTQYF

V: TRBV7-6
D: TRBD2
J: TRBJ2-3
size: NA
DNA: TGTGCCAGCAGGCTCCGGGGGGGCCAGGGCACAGATACGCAGTATTTT
CDR3: CASRLRGGQGTDTQYF

V: TRBV28
D: TRBD1
J: TRBJ1-1
size: NA
DNA: TGTGCCAGCAGTTTCCCCTCCGGACAGGGCGATTACACTGAAGCTTTCTTT
CDR3: CASSFPSGQGDYTEAFF

V: TRBV11-1
D: NA
J: TRBJ2-7
size: once
DNA: TGTGCCAGCAGCTTACCCACCTACGAGCAGTACTTC
CDR3: CASSLPTYEQYF

V: TRBV11-2
D: NA
J: TRBJ2-7
size: NA
DNA: TGTGCCAGCAGCTTCACCAAGCTAGTGGACGAGCAGTACTTC
CDR3: CASSFTKLVDEQYF

V: TRBV7-8
D: NA
J: TRBJ2-3
size: NA
DNA: TGTGCCAGCAGCTTAGAAATTAGCCACTACACAGATACGCAGTATTTT
CDR3: CASSLEISHYTDTQYF

V: TRBV5-5
D: NA
J: TRBJ1-5
size: NA
DNA: TGTGCCAGCAGCTTCGGACAGAACAATCAGCCCCAGCATTTT
CDR3: CASSFGQNNQPQHF

V: TRBV5-1
D: TRBD2
J: TRBJ2-5
size: NA
DNA: TGCGCCAGCAGCTTGTCCGGGACTAGCGGACAAGAGACCCAGTACTTC
CDR3: CASSLSGTSGQETQYF

V: TRBV11-2
D: NA
J: TRBJ1-5
size: NA
DNA: TGTGCCAGCAGCCTAGGCACGGGCAATCAGCCCCAGCATTTT
CDR3: CASSLGTGNQPQHF

V: TRBV28
D: NA
J: TRBJ1-5
size: NA
DNA: TGTGCCAGCAGTTTGGGACATCGGCAAAGGCCCCAGCATTTT
CDR3: CASSLGHRQRPQHF

V: TRBV5-1
D: TRBD2
J: TRBJ2-2
size: NA
DNA: TGCGCCAGCTGCCCGGGACTAGGGAACACCGGGGAGCTGTTTTTT
CDR3: CASCPGLGNTGELFF

V: TRBV5-1
D: NA
J: TRBJ1-4
size: NA
DNA: TGCGCCAGCAGCGTAGGTCTCGGAGGAGAGGAAAAACTGTTTTTT
CDR3: CASSVGLGGEEKLFF